These T cell receptor beta chains were read from a single sample in a study of vaccination effects on CD4 cells after COVID-19. Their antigens are not known. TCRdb keeps only in-frame clones here, not all; method: immunoSEQ multiplex PCR. The table shows about 66,000 clones, with about 74% occurring only once. The sample was CD4+ T cells from PBMCs cultured without peptide, taken after COVID-19 vaccination. The receptors shown here come from a human donor who received a COVID-19 vaccine. CDR3s include the opening cysteine and the closing phenylalanine or tryptophan. D genes are given only for firm matches. Some rows mark clone size as missing; the rest say once, few, many or name a class of expanded clone.

CDR3 length: 15
V gene: TRBV3-1/TRBV3-2
J gene: TRBJ2-1
clone size: few
D gene: TRBD2
CDR3 DNA: TGTGCCAGCAGCCGGCCTAGCGGGGGGGCGGGTGAGCAGTTCTTC
CDR3 protein: CASSRPSGGAGEQFF

CDR3 length: 12
V gene: TRBV10-1
J gene: TRBJ1-1
clone size: .
D gene: TRBD1
CDR3 DNA: TGCGCCAGCAGGGACAGGGGGACTGAAGCTTTCTTT
CDR3 protein: CASRDRGTEAFF

CDR3 length: 15
V gene: TRBV5-1
J gene: TRBJ1-4
clone size: .
D gene: .
CDR3 DNA: TGCGCCAGCAGCCCCGGAGGTCGGTCTAATGAAAAACTGTTTTTT
CDR3 protein: CASSPGGRSNEKLFF

CDR3 length: 12
V gene: TRBV6-2/TRBV6-3
J gene: TRBJ1-6
clone size: .
D gene: .
CDR3 DNA: TGTGCCAGCGGCCGGGGAAATTCACCCCTCCACTTT
CDR3 protein: CASGRGNSPLHF

CDR3 length: 16
V gene: TRBV6-6
J gene: TRBJ1-2
clone size: few
D gene: TRBD1
CDR3 DNA: TGTGCCAGCAGTAAACCGTCGACAGGGGGCGTCTATGGCTACACCTTC
CDR3 protein: CASSKPSTGGVYGYTF

CDR3 length: 14
V gene: TRBV7-3
J gene: TRBJ2-3
clone size: .
D gene: .
CDR3 DNA: TGTGCCAGCAGCTTAAACGCCGGCACAGATACGCAGTATTTT
CDR3 protein: CASSLNAGTDTQYF

CDR3 length: 14
V gene: TRBV5-8
J gene: TRBJ2-3
clone size: .
D gene: TRBD1
CDR3 DNA: TGTGCCAGCAGCTTGCACAGGGGGAGGGATACGCAGTATTTT
CDR3 protein: CASSLHRGRDTQYF

CDR3 length: 15
V gene: TRBV7-7
J gene: TRBJ2-5
clone size: once
D gene: TRBD2
CDR3 DNA: TGTGCCAGCAGCCCGGGGGGGACGGGCAGGGAGACCCAGTACTTC
CDR3 protein: CASSPGGTGRETQYF

CDR3 length: 14
V gene: TRBV5-8
J gene: TRBJ1-5
clone size: .
D gene: .
CDR3 DNA: TGTGCCAGCAGCCCCGGGGGCTACAATCAGCCCCAGCATTTT
CDR3 protein: CASSPGGYNQPQHF

CDR3 length: 15
V gene: TRBV4-3
J gene: TRBJ1-6
clone size: .
D gene: .
CDR3 DNA: TGCGCCAGCAGCCGAGGACACCTTAATAATTCACCCCTCCACTTT
CDR3 protein: CASSRGHLNNSPLHF

CDR3 length: 14
V gene: TRBV3-1/TRBV3-2
J gene: TRBJ1-4
clone size: .
D gene: .
CDR3 DNA: TGTGCCAGCAGTCAACGAGGGGGGTTTGAAAAACTGTTTTTT
CDR3 protein: CASSQRGGFEKLFF

CDR3 length: 14
V gene: TRBV6-5
J gene: TRBJ1-5
clone size: .
D gene: TRBD1
CDR3 DNA: TGTGCCAGCAGTACTTATACAGGGGAGCAGCCCCAGCATTTT
CDR3 protein: CASSTYTGEQPQHF

CDR3 length: 13
V gene: TRBV15
J gene: TRBJ2-1
clone size: .
D gene: .
CDR3 DNA: TGTGCCACCAGCAGAAAACAGCATCATGAGCAGTTCTTC
CDR3 protein: CATSRKQHHEQFF